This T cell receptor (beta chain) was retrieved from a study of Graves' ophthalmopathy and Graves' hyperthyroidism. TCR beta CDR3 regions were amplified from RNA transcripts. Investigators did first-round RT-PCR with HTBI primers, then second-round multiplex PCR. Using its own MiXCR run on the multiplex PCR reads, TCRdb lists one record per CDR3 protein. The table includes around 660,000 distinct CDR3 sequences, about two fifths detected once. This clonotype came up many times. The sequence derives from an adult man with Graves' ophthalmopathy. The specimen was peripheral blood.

The CDR3 DNA sequence: TGTGCCAGCAGCTTAGGCGGAAATAGACCCTACGAGCAGTACTTC. Encoded protein: CASSLGGNRPYEQYF. The chain joins TRBV7-9 to TRBJ2-7; D not resolved. CDR1 is SEHNR, CDR2 FQNEAQ, per germline (reference sequence). The CDR3 consists of 15 residues. The V and J ends lost 1 base and 2 bases respectively, with 12 bases between them. Variable domain in full (rest from reference TRBV7-9 and TRBJ2-7): DTGVSQNPRHKITKRGQNVTFRCDPISEHNRLYWYRQTLGQGPEFLTYFQNEAQLEKSRLLSDRFSAERPKGSFSTLEIQRTEQGDSAMYLCASSLGGNRPYEQYFGPGTRLTVT.